One T cell receptor beta chain is described in this entry. The data were taken from a study of shared clonotypes between healthy human individuals. About the research overall: Participating donors consisted of a couple of women and three men aged 18 to 49.

Assay runs were performed at deep level. Some clones are missing from TCRdb's copy, which holds only in-frame ones; the method was immunoSEQ multiplex PCR. The repertoire consists of 450,000 to 500,000 clones, with 81% occurring once and the leading ten covering roughly 13%. V was pared by 7 bases and J by 1 base, with 16 bases between. Germline V gene data show CDR1 as SGHAT and CDR2 as FQNNGV. The CDR3 loop spans 15 amino acids. The source material was PBMCs. The chain uses TRBV11-2 and TRBJ1-1; the D gene is possibly TRBD1 (5 bases). This receptor was taken from a middle-aged woman in good health. Some clones in this sample may be carry-over from other donors' samples. The CDR3 loop reads CASKGWVQQNTEAFF. The CDR3 nucleotides are TGTGCCAGCAAGGGGTGGGTCCAACAGAACACTGAAGCTTTCTTT.